This T cell receptor (beta chain) was obtained from a study of cytomegalovirus exposure and HLA in healthy donors. Study observations and caveats: When a later analysis was performed, an Asian-associated ancestry cluster reportedly had fewer N-insertions than the approximately 600-donor mean. Segments of the TCR beta V type were, in most cases, productive about 90% or about 30% of the time in an earlier analysis. Despite most TCR sequences being rare, some public TCRs occurred in many donors.

This clone has only one observation. Its antigen is undetermined. Vbeta (60) and Jbeta (13) primers were used in the PCR. TCRdb's table, derived via immunoSEQ multiplex PCR, lists solely in-frame clones and lacks some. The data show some 150,000 clones, with over 70% seen just once and more than 9.5% held by the top ten. Between the trimmed V and J ends, which lost 5 bases and 6 bases, there was a span of 13 bases. CDR1 SGHTA and CDR2 FQGTGA come from the germline V gene. The CDR3 length is 13 residues. The V call is TRBV7-3, the J call TRBJ1-1; D gene uncertain. This receptor was taken from a man younger than 35 in good health and CMV-seropositive. The sample consisted of PBMCs. The CDR3 sequence is CASSARTWAEAFF. The CDR3 DNA sequence: TGTGCCAGCAGCGCCAGGACTTGGGCTGAAGCTTTCTTT.